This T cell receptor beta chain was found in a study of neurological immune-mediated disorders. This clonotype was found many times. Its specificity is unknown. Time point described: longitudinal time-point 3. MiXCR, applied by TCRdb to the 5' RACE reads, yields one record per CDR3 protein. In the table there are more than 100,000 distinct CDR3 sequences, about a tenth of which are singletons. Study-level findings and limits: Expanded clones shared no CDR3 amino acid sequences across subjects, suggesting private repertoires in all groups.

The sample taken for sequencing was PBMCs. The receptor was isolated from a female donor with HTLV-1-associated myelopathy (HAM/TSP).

CDR3 nucleotide sequence: TGTGCCAGCAGCTTGGCCGGGGGACGCGAGCAGTTCTTC. It codes for CASSLAGGREQFF. The J gene is TRBJ2-1, the V gene TRBV5-6, with D possibly matching TRBD2 (6 bases). Per germline, CDR1 SGHDT and CDR2 YYEEEE. Deletions cut 0 bases from V and 10 bases from J, with 11 bases between. This CDR3 comprises 13 residues.